This entry features one T cell receptor (beta chain) sequence. Its antigen is currently unknown. The V segment lost 6 bases and the J segment 4 bases; nucleotides outside the gene matches: 5. The germline V gene has CDR1 WSHSY and CDR2 SAAADI. CDR3 length equals 14 residues. This sample was included in a study of cytomegalovirus exposure and HLA in healthy donors. Study results and limitations: First-cohort TCR clusters tended to co-occur in the roughly 130 validation repertoires, a later analysis found. With high specificity and sensitivity, the classifier reportedly diagnosed cytomegalovirus status. Testing in vitro showed a few CMV-associated chains specific for CMV antigens.

Data came from immunoSEQ multiplex PCR; TCRdb stores just in-frame clones and leaves some out. This sample carries 150,000 or so clones, more than 70% of them seen once, and the ten largest clones take approximately 2.2%. Source material: PBMCs. This clonotype originated in a human donor in good health. This chain uses TRBV10-2 with TRBJ2-2; 7 nucleotides agree with TRBD1. Written as DNA, the CDR3 is TGCGCCAGCAGATGGGACAGACTCACCGGGGAGCTGTTTTTT. Translated, it gives CASRWDRLTGELFF.